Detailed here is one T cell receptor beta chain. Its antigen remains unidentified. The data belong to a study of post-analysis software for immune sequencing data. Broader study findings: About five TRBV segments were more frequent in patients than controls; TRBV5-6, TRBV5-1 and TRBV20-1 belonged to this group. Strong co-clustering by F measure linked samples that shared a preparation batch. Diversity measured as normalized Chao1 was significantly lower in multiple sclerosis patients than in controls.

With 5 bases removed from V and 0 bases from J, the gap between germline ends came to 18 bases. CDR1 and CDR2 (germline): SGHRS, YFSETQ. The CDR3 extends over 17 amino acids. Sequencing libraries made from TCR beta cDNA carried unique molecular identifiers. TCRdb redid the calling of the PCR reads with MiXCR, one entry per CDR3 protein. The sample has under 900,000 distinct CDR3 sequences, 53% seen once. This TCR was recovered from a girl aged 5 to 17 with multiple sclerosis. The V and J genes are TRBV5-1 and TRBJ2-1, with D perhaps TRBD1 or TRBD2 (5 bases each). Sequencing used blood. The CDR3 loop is CASRGESGRPSYNEQFF. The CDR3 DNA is TGCGCCAGCAGGGGGGAGTCAGGGAGACCCTCCTACAATGAGCAGTTCTTC.